The rows below give T cell receptor beta chains drawn from one sample of a study of T-cell memory formation after mild COVID-19. TCRdb fed the 5' RACE reads into MiXCR, producing one record per CDR3 protein. Of hundreds of thousands of distinct CDR3 sequences in the sample, roughly an eighth were seen once. The specimen sequenced was PBMCs or a T cell subset sorted from them (not recorded which). Receptor source: a man aged 18 to 29 who had mild COVID-19 (a few samples of this study predate the infection). Cell type and time point are not known. Both conserved end residues are part of each CDR3. The D gene is left open where the match is weak. Size is omitted from some rows. Given values are once, few, many or a class for expanded clones.

NA,NA,TRBJ2-1,TRBV5-1,TGCGCCAGCAGCCTCTACGGCCACAGGGAGAGCTCCTACAATGAGCAGTTCTTC,CASSLYGHRESSYNEQFF
few,NA,TRBJ2-3,TRBV29-1,TGCAGCGTTGACGAGGACAACACAGATACGCAGTATTTT,CSVDEDNTDTQYF
many,TRBD1,TRBJ1-1,TRBV3-1,TGTGCCAGCAGCCGACAGGGAAATATAAACACTGAAGCTTTCTTT,CASSRQGNINTEAFF
few,NA,TRBJ1-3,TRBV3-1,TGTGCCAGCAGCCAATATGGAAACACCATATATTTT,CASSQYGNTIYF
NA,TRBD1,TRBJ1-1,TRBV11-2,TGTGCCAGCAGCCCGTTAAGGGGGCTTGGAGCTTTCTTT,CASSPLRGLGAFF
NA,NA,TRBJ2-1,TRBV28,TGTGCCAGCAGTTTGGGCAGCTCTTCCTACAATGAGCAGTTCTTC,CASSLGSSSYNEQFF
NA,NA,TRBJ1-2,TRBV4-3,TGCGCCAGCAGCCAAGAACTGGCAGGGGCCTTGGGTGGCTACACCTTC,CASSQELAGALGGYTF
NA,NA,TRBJ2-7,TRBV7-8,TGTGCCAGCAGCTTAGTAAGTGGCGGGCTCGGCGAGCAGTACTTC,CASSLVSGGLGEQYF
NA,NA,TRBJ1-2,TRBV10-3,TGTGCCATCACCCCCAGGGAGTCGAACTATGGCTACACCTTC,CAITPRESNYGYTF
NA,NA,TRBJ2-1,TRBV7-7,TGTGCCAGCAGCCGACTGGGGGCTTCAAATGAGCAGTTCTTC,CASSRLGASNEQFF
NA,NA,TRBJ2-2,TRBV4-2,TGTGCCAGCAGCCAAGTGGCGACCGCGGGCTCCGGGGAGCTGTTTTTT,CASSQVATAGSGELFF
NA,TRBD2,TRBJ2-5,TRBV29-1,TGCAGCGTTGAGCTAGCGGGGGTTGGGGAGACCCAGTACTTC,CSVELAGVGETQYF
NA,TRBD2,TRBJ2-1,TRBV20-1,TGCAGTTCTAGGAGAGGACTAGCGGGGATGAATGAGCAGTTCTTC,CSSRRGLAGMNEQFF
few,NA,TRBJ2-1,TRBV20-1,TGCAGTGCTAGAGATTCCAGGGGGGCCTACAATGAGCAGTTCTTC,CSARDSRGAYNEQFF